The clone carrying this T cell receptor (beta chain) was seen once. This specimen comes from a study of shared clonotypes between healthy human individuals. The method was immunoSEQ multiplex PCR; TCRdb's version includes in-frame clones alone and lacks a portion of them. The sample includes about 2.4 million clones, 80% to 95% of them seen just once. Germline lookup yields CDR1 MNHEY and CDR2 SVGAGI. This CDR3 is built from 14 residues. V lost 7 bases, J lost 5 bases, and 14 bases lay in between. Input material: naive CD4+ T cells from PBMCs. Subset here: CD45RA+ positively selected. The rearrangement links TRBV6-5 to TRBJ1-4; D might be TRBD1 (6 bases). The origin of this receptor is a man between 18 and 29 years old in good health. Some clones in this sample may be carry-over from other donors' samples. In DNA, the CDR3 is TGTGCCAGCAAATCGAGGCAGGGGAATGAAAAACTGTTTTTT. It encodes CASKSRQGNEKLFF.